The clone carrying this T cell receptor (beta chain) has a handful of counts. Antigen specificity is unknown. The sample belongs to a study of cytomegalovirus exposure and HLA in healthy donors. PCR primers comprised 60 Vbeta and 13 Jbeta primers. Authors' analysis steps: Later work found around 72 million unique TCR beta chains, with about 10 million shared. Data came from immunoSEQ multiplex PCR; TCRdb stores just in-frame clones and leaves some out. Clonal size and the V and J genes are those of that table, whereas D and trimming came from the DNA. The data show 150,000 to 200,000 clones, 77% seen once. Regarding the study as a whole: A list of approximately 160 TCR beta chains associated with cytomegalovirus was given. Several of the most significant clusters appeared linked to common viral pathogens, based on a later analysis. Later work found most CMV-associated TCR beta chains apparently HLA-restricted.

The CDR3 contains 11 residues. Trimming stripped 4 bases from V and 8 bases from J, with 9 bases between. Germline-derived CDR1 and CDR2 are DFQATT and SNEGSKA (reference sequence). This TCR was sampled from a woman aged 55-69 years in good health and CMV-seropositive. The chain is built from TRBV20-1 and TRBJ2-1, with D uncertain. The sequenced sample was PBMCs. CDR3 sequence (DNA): TGCAGTGCTATCATAGCAGATGAGCAGTTCTTC. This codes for CSAIIADEQFF.